This T cell receptor beta chain comes out of a study of blood T cell repertoires in COVID-19. Profiling relied on immunoSEQ multiplex PCR, and the TCRdb table lists in-frame clones only, not all of them. Of about 350,000 clones in the sample, roughly 90% were seen once. The V and J ends lost 3 bases and 5 bases respectively, with 13 bases between them. The germline CDR1 and CDR2 sequences are LGHDT and YNNKEL (reference sequence). This CDR3 comprises 14 residues. Source material: peripheral blood. The chain links TRBV3-1 (or the pseudogene TRBV3-2) to TRBJ2-5; D is unclear. This receptor was identified in a woman aged 55-70 years with COVID-19, enrolled during active disease. CDR3 in amino acids: CASSHLAGGETQYF. The CDR3 DNA sequence: TGTGCCAGCAGCCATTTAGCCGGTGGGGAGACCCAGTACTTC.